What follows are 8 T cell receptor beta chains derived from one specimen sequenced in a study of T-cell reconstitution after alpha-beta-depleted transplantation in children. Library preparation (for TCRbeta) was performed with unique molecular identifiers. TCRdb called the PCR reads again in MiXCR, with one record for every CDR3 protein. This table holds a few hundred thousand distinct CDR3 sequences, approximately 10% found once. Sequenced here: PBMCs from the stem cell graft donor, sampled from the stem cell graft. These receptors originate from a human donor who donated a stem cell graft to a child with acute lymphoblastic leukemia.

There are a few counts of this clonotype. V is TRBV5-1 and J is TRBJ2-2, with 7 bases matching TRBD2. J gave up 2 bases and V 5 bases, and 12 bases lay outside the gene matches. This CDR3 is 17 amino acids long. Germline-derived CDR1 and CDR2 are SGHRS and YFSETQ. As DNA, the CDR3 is TGCGCCAGCAGACCCTGGCTAGCGGATAGAAACACCGGGGAGCTGTTTTTT. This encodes CASRPWLADRNTGELFF.

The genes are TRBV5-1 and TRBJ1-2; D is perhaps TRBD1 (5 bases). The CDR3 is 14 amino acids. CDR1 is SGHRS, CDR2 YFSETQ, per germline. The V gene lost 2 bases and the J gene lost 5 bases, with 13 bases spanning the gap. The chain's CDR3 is CASSFPGSRYGYTF. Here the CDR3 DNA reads TGCGCCAGCAGCTTCCCAGGGTCGCGTTATGGCTACACCTTC.

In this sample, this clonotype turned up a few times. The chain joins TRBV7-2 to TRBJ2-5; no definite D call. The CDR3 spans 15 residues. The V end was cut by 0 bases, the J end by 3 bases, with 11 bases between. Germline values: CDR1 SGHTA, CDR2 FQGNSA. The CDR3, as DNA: TGTGCCAGCAGCTTAGCGTCGTACGTAGAAGAGACCCAGTACTTC. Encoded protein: CASSLASYVEETQYF.

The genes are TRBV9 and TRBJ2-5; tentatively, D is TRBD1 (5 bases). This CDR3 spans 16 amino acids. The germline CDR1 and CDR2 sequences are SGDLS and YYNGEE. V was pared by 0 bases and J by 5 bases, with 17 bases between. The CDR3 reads CASSVGSRTTGETQYF. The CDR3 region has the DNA TGTGCCAGCAGCGTAGGTTCACGGACAACTGGGGAGACCCAGTACTTC.

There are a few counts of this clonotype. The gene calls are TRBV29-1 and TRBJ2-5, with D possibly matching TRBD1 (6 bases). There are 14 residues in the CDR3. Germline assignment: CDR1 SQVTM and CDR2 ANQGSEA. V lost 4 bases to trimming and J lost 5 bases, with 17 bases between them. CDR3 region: CSVVTGTQAETQYF. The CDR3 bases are TGCAGCGTTGTGACAGGTACCCAGGCGGAGACCCAGTACTTC.

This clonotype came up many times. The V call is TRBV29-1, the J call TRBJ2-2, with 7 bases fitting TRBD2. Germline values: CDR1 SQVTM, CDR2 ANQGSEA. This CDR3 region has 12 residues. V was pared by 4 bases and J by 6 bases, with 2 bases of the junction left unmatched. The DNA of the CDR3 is TGCAGCGTTGCCCGGGGGGCCGGGGAGCTGTTTTTT. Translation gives CSVARGAGELFF.

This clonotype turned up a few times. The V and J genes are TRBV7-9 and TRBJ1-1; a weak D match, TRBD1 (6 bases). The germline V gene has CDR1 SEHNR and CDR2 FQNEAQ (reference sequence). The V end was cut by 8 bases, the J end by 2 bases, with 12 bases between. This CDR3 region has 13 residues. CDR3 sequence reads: CASADRPNTEAFF. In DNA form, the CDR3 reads TGTGCCAGCGCGGACAGACCCAACACTGAAGCTTTCTTT.

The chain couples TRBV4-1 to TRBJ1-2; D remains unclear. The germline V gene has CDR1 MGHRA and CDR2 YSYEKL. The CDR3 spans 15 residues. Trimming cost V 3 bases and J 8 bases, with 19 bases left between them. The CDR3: CASSQIETGLGGYTF. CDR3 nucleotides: TGCGCCAGCAGCCAGATCGAGACGGGTCTGGGGGGCTACACCTTC.